The T cell receptor beta chain under discussion was sequenced for a study of blood T cell repertoires in COVID-19. The protocol was immunoSEQ multiplex PCR, while the TCRdb copy is restricted to in-frame clones and leaves out a portion. Altogether 250,000 or so clones are present, 75% to 95% being singletons, with the ten largest covering 2.8%. Participant age was roughly 18 to 89 years, and participants resided in roughly 24 US areas. The germline CDR1 and CDR2 sequences are SQVTM and ANQGSEA. CDR3 length: 13 residues. V lost 6 bases, J lost 0 bases, and 12 bases lay in between. The specimen sequenced was PBMCs or T cells enriched from blood (not recorded which). The V and J genes are TRBV29-1 and TRBJ2-7, with D tentatively TRBD2 (6 bases). This sequence was found in a middle-aged man who had been exposed to COVID-19. CDR3: CSVMAGSSYEQYF. CDR3 nucleotides: TGCAGCGTGATGGCGGGGAGCTCCTACGAGCAGTACTTC.